The rows below give T cell receptor beta chains drawn from one sample of a study of identical twins. TCRdb itself ran the 5' RACE reads through MiXCR, one entry per CDR3 protein. The data show fewer than 350,000 distinct CDR3 sequences, approximately 8% seen once. These sequences were also reported in another study, on yellow fever vaccine responses in identical twins.

The specimen sequenced was memory (CD45RO+) T cells sorted from blood. The receptors stem from a woman between 18 and 29 years old in good health. The CDR3 runs from the conserved cysteine through the conserved F or W. Each record gives: V gene, D gene, J gene, clone size, CDR3 DNA, CDR3 protein. D genes are given only for firm matches. Size values are once, few and many counts, or a class for expanded clones, and some rows have none.

TRBV12-3/TRBV12-4	NA	TRBJ1-6	many	TGTGCATCCCGGGCTGCGAGTTCACCCCTCCACTTT	CASRAASSPLHF
TRBV4-1	NA	TRBJ1-2	many	TGCGCCAGCAGCCAAGGGCCCCGGGACACGAAAGACCTCTATGGCTACACCTTC	CASSQGPRDTKDLYGYTF
TRBV20-1	TRBD2	TRBJ2-2	NA	TGCAGTGCCCGCGGGGGGGTTAACACCGGGGAGCTGTTTTTT	CSARGGVNTGELFF
TRBV2	NA	TRBJ1-5	few	TGTGCCAGCAGCGAGGACGGCTATCAGCCCCAGCATTTT	CASSEDGYQPQHF
TRBV3-1	TRBD2	TRBJ2-2	few	TGTGCCAGCAGCCTAGAGGGACTAGCGGGGGGGCCCACCGGGGAGCTGTTTTTT	CASSLEGLAGGPTGELFF
TRBV12-3/TRBV12-4	TRBD1	TRBJ2-2	many	TGTGCCAGCAGTTTAGAGGGGGCGGGCACCGGGGAGCTGTTTTTT	CASSLEGAGTGELFF
TRBV19	NA	TRBJ2-4	NA	TGTGCCAGTAGTATAGAGGGGGATTATTCGACCCTAGCCAAAAACATTCAGTACTTC	CASSIEGDYSTLAKNIQYF
TRBV19	NA	TRBJ2-5	many	TGTGCCAGTAGTCTCAACAAGGGGGGGCACTCTCAAGAGACCCAGTACTTC	CASSLNKGGHSQETQYF
TRBV27	NA	TRBJ2-3	few	TGTGCCAGCAGTCCAAGCGGCCGCACAGATACGCAGTATTTT	CASSPSGRTDTQYF
TRBV20-1	TRBD1	TRBJ1-2	many	TGCAGTGCTAGAGATAGGGGCAGGGGGAACTATGGCTACACCTTC	CSARDRGRGNYGYTF
TRBV2	TRBD2	TRBJ2-1	few	TGTGCCAGCAGTTCCAGCGGGGGGTTCAGCTCCTACAATGAGCAGTTCTTC	CASSSSGGFSSYNEQFF
TRBV19	NA	TRBJ1-1	few	TGTGCCAGTAGTATGGGTCAGGGAGGCACTGAAGCTTTCTTT	CASSMGQGGTEAFF
TRBV7-3	NA	TRBJ2-1	few	TGTGCCAGCAGCTTAAGTCTAGGCCCCAATGAGCAGTTCTTC	CASSLSLGPNEQFF
TRBV28	NA	TRBJ2-3	many	TGTGCCAGCAGTAATCCGTCCCGGTCCTTCACAGATACGCAGTATTTT	CASSNPSRSFTDTQYF
TRBV6-1	TRBD1	TRBJ1-2	many	TGTGCCAGCAGCATCCCGGGACAGGAGAATGGCTACACCTTC	CASSIPGQENGYTF
TRBV7-9	NA	TRBJ2-7	NA	TGTGCCAGCAGCTTAATTGGCAGACTCGGCGAGCAGTACTTC	CASSLIGRLGEQYF
TRBV3-1	NA	TRBJ1-2	many	TGTGCCAGCAGCCAAGGCGGATTCGGTGGCTACACCTTC	CASSQGGFGGYTF
TRBV5-1	NA	TRBJ1-4	NA	TGCGCCAGCAGCTTGAGGGAAGGCAATGAAAAACTGTTTTTT	CASSLREGNEKLFF
TRBV6-5	NA	TRBJ1-2	few	TGTGCCAGCAGTTTCACCCGACACTATGGCTACACCTTC	CASSFTRHYGYTF
TRBV5-1	NA	TRBJ1-2	many	TGCGCCAGCAGCTTGCGAACTAACTATGGCTACACCTTC	CASSLRTNYGYTF
TRBV11-3	TRBD2	TRBJ2-1	NA	TGTGCCAGCAGCTTAGGGGCGGGAGGGCCTAGCAATGAGCAGTTCTTC	CASSLGAGGPSNEQFF
TRBV7-9	NA	TRBJ2-1	NA	TGTGCCAGCAGCTTTCTGGGACCTCGGGTCAATGAGCAGTTCTTC	CASSFLGPRVNEQFF
TRBV12-5	NA	TRBJ2-7	few	TGTGCTAGTGGTTTGGGAAACAAGACAGGACATGACTCCTACGAGCAGTACTTC	CASGLGNKTGHDSYEQYF
TRBV28	TRBD1	TRBJ2-3	NA	TGTGCCAGCAGTTCCGGACAGGCCACAGATACGCAGTATTTT	CASSSGQATDTQYF
TRBV24-1	NA	TRBJ2-3	few	TGTGCCACCAGTGATCCTTCCGGGGGCAACACAGATACGCAGTATTTT	CATSDPSGGNTDTQYF
TRBV10-3	NA	TRBJ2-7	few	TGTGCCATCAGTGAGTCTCATCAGGGGCAGCTCCTACGTGAGCAGTACTTC	CAISESHQGQLLREQYF
TRBV11-2	NA	TRBJ2-3	many	TGTGCCAGCAGCTCGGGCTGGGGGGCAGATACGCAGTATTTT	CASSSGWGADTQYF
TRBV10-2	NA	TRBJ2-5	few	TGCGCCAGCAGTTGGAGGGTTGAAGAGACCCAGTACTTC	CASSWRVEETQYF
TRBV5-1	TRBD2	TRBJ2-3	many	TGCGCCAGCAGCAAGGATCCGACTAGCTCAGATACGCAGTATTTT	CASSKDPTSSDTQYF
TRBV5-1	TRBD2	TRBJ2-3	many	TGCGCCAGCAGCGGACTAGACCTTAGCACAGATACGCAGTATTTT	CASSGLDLSTDTQYF
TRBV19	NA	TRBJ2-1	NA	TGTGCCAGTAGTAGGTGGGAGCGATCCTACAATGAGCAGTTCTTC	CASSRWERSYNEQFF
TRBV11-1	NA	TRBJ2-3	NA	TGTGCCAGCAGCTTAAATTATAGACTCGCCGGAGCCCTCCGCACAGATACGCAGTATTTT	CASSLNYRLAGALRTDTQYF
TRBV4-1	TRBD1	TRBJ2-3	few	TGCGCCAGCAGCCCAGAGCCTAGGACAGGGCCTAGCACAGATACGCAGTATTTT	CASSPEPRTGPSTDTQYF
TRBV20-1	NA	TRBJ2-1	NA	TGCAGTGCTAGAGTCGGTGGCGGGGGCCCTTTTTCTAATGAGCAGTTCTTC	CSARVGGGGPFSNEQFF
TRBV7-2	TRBD2	TRBJ2-3	NA	TGTGCCAGCAGCGTATATAGCGGGAGGCCAGATACGCAGTATTTT	CASSVYSGRPDTQYF
TRBV7-2	NA	TRBJ2-7	many	TGTGCCAGCAGCTTACCCATCTCCTACGAGCAGTACTTC	CASSLPISYEQYF
TRBV7-2	NA	TRBJ1-5	many	TGTGCCAGCGCAGCCGGGTACGGCAATCAGCCCCAGCATTTT	CASAAGYGNQPQHF
TRBV5-8	TRBD2	TRBJ2-3	NA	TGTGCCAGCAGCGCAGGACTAGCGGGAGCAGATACGCAGTATTTT	CASSAGLAGADTQYF
TRBV7-8	NA	TRBJ2-1	many	TGTGCCAGCAGCTTTCGTGGGGTTGAGCAGTTCTTC	CASSFRGVEQFF
TRBV20-1	NA	TRBJ2-1	many	TGCAGTGCTACTAGCAGTTTCTCCTACAATGAGCAGTTCTTC	CSATSSFSYNEQFF
TRBV5-6	TRBD2	TRBJ2-1	NA	TGTGCCAGCAGCTCCCTAGCGGGAGGAAACAATGAGCAGTTCTTC	CASSSLAGGNNEQFF